This TCR beta chain was sequenced in a study of blood T cell repertoires in COVID-19. Study overall: The United States, Italy and Spain supplied acute and convalescent COVID-19 samples. In each case, the material was cDNA or gDNA derived from T cells, B-cell-depleted T cells, or PBMCs.

Germline values: CDR1 SGHNT, CDR2 YENEEA. The CDR3 has 16 residues. V shed 5 bases and J 4 bases; nucleotides not matched to a gene: 6. In the original analysis: Reference gene primer amplification in the assay estimated nucleated cell counts. Clones were sequenced by immunoSEQ multiplex PCR, and TCRdb holds only the in-frame ones, with some missing. The V and J calls and clone size are taken from that table; D and trimming were inferred from the DNA. The sample has under 550,000 clones; about 90% are singletons. While infection was still active, Seattle patients were enrolled and then followed longitudinally.

Sample: peripheral blood. The gene calls are TRBV11-3 and TRBJ2-3; 13 nucleotides match TRBD2. The receptor comes from a man in his late teens or twenties with COVID-19, enrolled during active disease. CDR3 residues: CASSIRTSGSSDTQYF. CDR3 nucleotides: TGTGCCAGCAGCATTCGGACTAGCGGGAGTTCAGATACGCAGTATTTT. The entire variable domain, with the rest obtained from reference TRBV11-3 and TRBJ2-3, is as follows: EAGVVQSPRYKIIEKKQPVAFWCNPISGHNTLYWYLQNLGQGPELLIRYENEEAVDDSQLPKDRFSAERLKGVDSTLKIQPAELGDSAVYLCASSIRTSGSSDTQYFGPGTRLTVL.